These 3 T cell receptor beta chains were sequenced from one sample in a study of T cell responses to AZD1222 COVID-19 vaccine (dated by TCRdb to 2020 to 2023). To prepare the library, the immunoSEQ multiplex PCR assay was applied. TCRdb retrieved this table from immuneACCESS and kept in-frame rearrangements only. Not all clones are present; in checked studies, unresolved V genes account for under half, and no reason is known for the remainder. Present in this sample are approximately 60,000 clones, approximately 83% of which were seen just once. Over 15% of the sample is in the top ten clones. The time point label, as the study defines it: baseline before first vaccination. The source material was peripheral blood, sampled on day 0 of AZD1222 vaccination. These receptors all stem from an adult in good health.

The chain is built from TRBV6-5 and TRBJ1-5; D may be TRBD1 (5 bases). In germline, CDR1 is MNHEY, CDR2 SVGAGI. The CDR3 spans 15 residues. V shed 5 bases and J shed 2 bases, with 13 bases lying between them. The CDR3 is CASSTHGGGNQPQHF. Here the CDR3 DNA reads TGTGCCAGCAGTACCCATGGGGGGGGCAATCAGCCCCAGCATTTT.

V and J are TRBV7-9 and TRBJ2-1, with no clear D. The V gene's germline CDR1 is SEHNR and CDR2 FQNEAQ (reference sequence). V was cut by 6 bases and J by 0 bases, with 9 bases left in between. The CDR3 has 14 residues. CDR3 sequence (DNA): TGTGCCAGCAGACAGACAACCTCCTACAATGAGCAGTTCTTC. Protein sequence: CASRQTTSYNEQFF.

This clone was detected only a few times. The chain combines TRBV3-1 (or the pseudogene TRBV3-2) with TRBJ1-3, with D hard to call. V dropped 1 base and J dropped 3 bases, with 7 bases sitting between them. Germline V gene data show CDR1 as LGHDT and CDR2 as YNNKEL (reference sequence). There are 14 residues in the CDR3. CDR3 residues: CASSQGRFGNTIYF. CDR3 DNA sequence: TGTGCCAGCAGCCAAGGTCGCTTTGGAAACACCATATATTTT.